The sample holds many counts of the clone carrying this T cell receptor beta chain. Antigen: not known. The CDR3 consists of 16 residues. CDR1 SGDLS and CDR2 YYNGEE come from the germline V gene. V lost 0 bases to trimming and J lost 0 bases, with 12 bases between them. This sample stems from a study of prognosis after radiotherapy for stage I lung cancer. Overall study results and limits: Stereotactic body radiation therapy was followed by fewer unique TCR clones, median 10,088 versus 6,861.

Genomic DNA was subjected to two-round multiplex PCR for amplification of TCR beta CDR3. Round one of PCR was performed, and it used primers specific to each TRBV and TRBJ gene. TCRdb passed the multiplex PCR reads through MiXCR, listing each CDR3 protein once. Of fewer than 20,000 distinct CDR3 sequences listed, more than 15% are singletons. Sample collection consisted of around 5.4 milliliters of peripheral blood drawn at each of two time points. The source is a donor aged 50 or older with non-small cell lung cancer. The sequenced sample was PBMCs, obtained before or after stereotactic body radiation therapy (not recorded which). The chain links TRBV9 to TRBJ1-2, with D perhaps matching TRBD1 (5 bases). Here the CDR3 reads CASSVAAGTPNYGYTF. For the CDR3, the DNA is TGTGCCAGCAGCGTAGCCGCGGGGACCCCTAACTATGGCTACACCTTC. The full variable domain, rest sourced from reference TRBV9 and TRBJ1-2, is DSGVTQTPKHLITATGQRVTLRCSPRSGDLSVYWYQQSLDQGLQFLIQYYNGEERAKGNILERFSAQQFPDLHSELNLSSLELGDSALYFCASSVAAGTPNYGYTFGSGTRLTVV.